This T cell receptor beta chain is from a study of blood T cell repertoires in COVID-19. Across the study: In each case, the material was cDNA or gDNA derived from T cells, B-cell-depleted T cells, or PBMCs.

Living in about two dozen US areas, the participants were between roughly 18 and 89 years of age. Participants reported their clinical history, and cohort assignment relied on those reports. Each recovered donor of Cohort 3 presented with two negative PCRs, clearance, or symptom resolution. Germline lookup yields CDR1 SGHAT and CDR2 FQDESV (reference sequence). The CDR3 extends over 14 amino acids. Trimming removed 3 bases from V and 9 bases from J; junction bases left unmatched: 4. TCRdb keeps only in-frame clones here, not all; method: immunoSEQ multiplex PCR. The repertoire consists of roughly 150,000 clones, with around 80% occurring once and the leading ten covering around 7.9%.

The receptor comes from a man in his fifties who had recovered from COVID-19. Sequenced sample: PBMCs or T cells enriched from blood (not recorded which). The chain couples TRBV11-1 to TRBJ1-6; TRBD1 aligns across 8 bases. CDR3 nucleotide sequence: TGTGCCAGCAGCTTCAGGGGGCTTGGTTCACCCCTCCACTTT. Translation gives CASSFRGLGSPLHF.